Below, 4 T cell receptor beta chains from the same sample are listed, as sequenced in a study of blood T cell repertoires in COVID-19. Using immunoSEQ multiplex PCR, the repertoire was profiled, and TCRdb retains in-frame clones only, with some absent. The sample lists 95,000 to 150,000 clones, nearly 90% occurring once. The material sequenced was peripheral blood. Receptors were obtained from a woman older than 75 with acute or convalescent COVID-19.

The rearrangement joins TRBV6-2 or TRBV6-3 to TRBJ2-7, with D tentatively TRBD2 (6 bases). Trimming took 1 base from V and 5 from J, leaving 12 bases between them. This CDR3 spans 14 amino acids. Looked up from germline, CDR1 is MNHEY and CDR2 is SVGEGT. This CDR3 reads CASSYYLGLDEQYF. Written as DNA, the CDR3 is TGTGCCAGCAGTTACTACTTGGGACTTGACGAGCAGTACTTC.

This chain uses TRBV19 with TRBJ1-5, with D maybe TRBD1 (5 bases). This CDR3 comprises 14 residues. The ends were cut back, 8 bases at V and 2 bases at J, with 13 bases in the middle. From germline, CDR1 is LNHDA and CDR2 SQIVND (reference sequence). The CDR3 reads CASCPWGGNQPQHF. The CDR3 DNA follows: TGTGCCAGTTGCCCTTGGGGGGGCAATCAGCCCCAGCATTTT. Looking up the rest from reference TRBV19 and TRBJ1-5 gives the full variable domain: DGGITQSPKYLFRKEGQNVTLSCEQNLNHDAMYWYRQDPGQGLRLIYYSQIVNDFQKGDIAEGYSVSREKKESFPLTVTSAQKNPTAFYLCASCPWGGNQPQHFGDGTRLSIL.

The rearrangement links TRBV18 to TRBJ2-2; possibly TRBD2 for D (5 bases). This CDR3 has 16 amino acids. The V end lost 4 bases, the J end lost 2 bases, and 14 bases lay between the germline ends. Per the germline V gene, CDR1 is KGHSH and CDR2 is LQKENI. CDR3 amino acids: CASSRLAPLNTGELFF. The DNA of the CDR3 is TGTGCCAGCTCACGTCTAGCTCCTCTCAACACCGGGGAGCTGTTTTTT.

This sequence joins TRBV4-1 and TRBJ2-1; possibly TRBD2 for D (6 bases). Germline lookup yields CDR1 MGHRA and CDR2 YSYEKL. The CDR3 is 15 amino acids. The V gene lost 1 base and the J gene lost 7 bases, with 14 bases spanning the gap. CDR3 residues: CASSQVSGESNEQFF. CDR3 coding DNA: TGCGCCAGCAGCCAAGTGTCGGGAGAATCAAATGAGCAGTTCTTC.